This T cell receptor (beta chain) was recovered during a study of T cell responses to AZD1222 COVID-19 vaccine. About the study: Second doses were pooled across both intervals (about 4 or about 12 weeks). Overall study results and limits: Seropositive AZD1222 recipients at baseline numbered only 5 to 7. The study found vaccine-associated CD4 TCRs spanning spike, dominant at 160-218 and 743-854. Clonal diversity may have been underestimated in mostly white British donors.

The germline CDR1 and CDR2 sequences are SGHAT and FQNNGV. The CDR3 totals 16 residues. The V gene end was trimmed by 5 bases and the J gene end by 8 bases; junction bases not matched to a gene: 13. Using immunoSEQ multiplex PCR, the repertoire was profiled, and TCRdb retains in-frame clones only, with some absent. In the table there are approximately 98,000 clones, 86% of which are singletons. Comment on this clone: What it binds is unknown.

The chain couples TRBV11-2 to TRBJ1-2, with 11 bases fitting TRBD1. The sequence was obtained from an adult in good health. The source was peripheral blood, collected on day 0 of AZD1222 vaccination. As DNA, the CDR3 is TGTGCCAGCAGCCAAGGACAGGGGGCGCCGATAGAAGGCTACACCTTC. This gives the protein CASSQGQGAPIEGYTF.